These T cell receptor beta chains were read from a single sample in a study of vaccination and CD4 T cells after COVID-19. TCRdb re-analysed the PCR reads in MiXCR, keeping a single row per CDR3 protein. The profile shows about 20,000 distinct CDR3 sequences, roughly 45% of them singletons. These TCRs' antigens remain unknown. The specimen sequenced was CD4+ T cells from blood, cultured in vitro. The receptors were gathered from a human donor who had recovered from COVID-19. CDR3s include the opening cysteine and the closing phenylalanine or tryptophan. A D gene is named only where the DNA matches it firmly. Clone size is stated in some rows and not others, as once, few, many or a class when expanded.

j_call clone_size v_call d_call cdr3_nt cdr3_aa
TRBJ1-1 few TRBV7-2 TRBD1 TGTGCCAGCAGCCCCCAGGGGGTAGTCCCTGAAGCTTTCTTT CASSPQGVVPEAFF
TRBJ2-7 few TRBV2 TRBD1 TGTGCCAGCAGTAGAAGTTCGGGACAGGGCTACGAGCAGTACTTC CASSRSSGQGYEQYF
TRBJ1-1 . TRBV12-3/TRBV12-4 . TGTGCCAGCAGCAGGTATTATAACACTGAAGCTTTCTTT CASSRYYNTEAFF
TRBJ1-2 . TRBV4-2 TRBD1 TGTGCCAGCAGCCCGGGACAGAAGAACTATGGCTACACCTTC CASSPGQKNYGYTF
TRBJ1-2 few TRBV6-5 . TGTGCCAGCAGTTACGCAGAGCGATCGGCGAGCTACACCTTC CASSYAERSASYTF
TRBJ2-4 few TRBV7-9 . TGTGCCAGCAGCTTCCGGGAAGGGGACATTCAGTACTTC CASSFREGDIQYF
TRBJ2-7 . TRBV12-3/TRBV12-4 TRBD1 TGTGCCAGCAGTGAGACAGGGTTGATATACGAGCAGTACTTC CASSETGLIYEQYF
TRBJ2-7 . TRBV20-1 . TGCAGCGCCGGGAGATCACTACCTCCCCACGACGAGCAGTACTTC CSAGRSLPPHDEQYF
TRBJ2-3 . TRBV10-2 . TGCGCCAGCAGAAGGTCAGGGGAGGCAGATACGCAGTATTTT CASRRSGEADTQYF
TRBJ2-7 . TRBV7-6 TRBD1 TGTGCCAGCAGCCCGACAGGGGACGAGCAGTACTTC CASSPTGDEQYF
TRBJ2-1 . TRBV20-1 . TGCAGTGCTAGTCTCCTAGAGGGGTTTCGAGGAGAGCAGTTCTTC CSASLLEGFRGEQFF
TRBJ2-5 . TRBV5-4 . TGTGCCAGCAGCTCAACGGGGACCCAGTACTTC CASSSTGTQYF
TRBJ2-5 . TRBV10-1 . TGCGCCAGCAGTCCGACAGAGTTCCAAGAGACCCAGTACTTC CASSPTEFQETQYF
TRBJ1-2 few TRBV5-6 . TGTGCCAGCAGCTTGTTCGGGGCCGGTGGCTACACCTTC CASSLFGAGGYTF
TRBJ2-1 . TRBV7-9 . TGTGCCAGCAGCTTAGCGCCCTTTCCGGGTGAGCAGTTCTTC CASSLAPFPGEQFF
TRBJ2-1 . TRBV10-3 TRBD2 TGTGCCATCAGCGCTTTGGGGGGGAGCTCCTACAATGAGCAGTTCTTC CAISALGGSSYNEQFF
TRBJ2-5 few TRBV7-2 . TGTGCCAGCAGCCCTCTGGAGACCCAGTACTTC CASSPLETQYF
TRBJ2-1 few TRBV6-2/TRBV6-3 . TGTGCCAGCAGTTATTCACACCTAGACGGGGAGCAGTTCTTC CASSYSHLDGEQFF
TRBJ2-6 . TRBV30 . TGTGCCTGGTCAACAGGGACTGGGGCCAACGTCCTGACTTTC CAWSTGTGANVLTF
TRBJ2-5 once TRBV11-1 . TGTGCCAGCATGCTAAAAGGGGGTTACGGGGAAGAGACCCAGTACTTC CASMLKGGYGEETQYF
TRBJ1-2 . TRBV6-1 . TGTGCCAGCAGTGAAAATAGGGATCTCGGCTACACCTTC CASSENRDLGYTF
TRBJ2-2 . TRBV5-1 TRBD1 TGCGCCAGCAGCGGACAGGGAGGATGGACCGGGGAGCTGTTTTTT CASSGQGGWTGELFF
TRBJ2-7 . TRBV20-1 . TGCAGTGCTCTAACGGGGCTAGCCTACGAGCAGTACTTC CSALTGLAYEQYF
TRBJ2-3 few TRBV10-3 TRBD1 TGTGCCATCAGTGGAGGGCAGGGGGATACAGATACGCAGTATTTT CAISGGQGDTDTQYF
TRBJ1-5 . TRBV2 TRBD1 TGTGCCAGCAGTCAAGCGGACAGGAACCTGCATTTT CASSQADRNLHF
TRBJ1-5 . TRBV6-5 . TGTGCCAGCAGTTACAACGGGGATAGCAATCAGCCCCAGCATTTT CASSYNGDSNQPQHF
TRBJ2-2 . TRBV6-1 TRBD1 TGTGCCAGCACCTCGGCAGGGGGAGGGGAGCTGTTTTTT CASTSAGGGELFF
TRBJ2-5 . TRBV29-1 . TGCAGCGGGAGGAGGGAAGAGACCCAGTACTTC CSGRREETQYF
TRBJ1-1 . TRBV6-5 . TGTGCCAGCAGTTACTCGAGCAAGAACACTGAAGCTTTCTTT CASSYSSKNTEAFF
TRBJ1-1 . TRBV20-1 . TGCAGTAGCCCAGGGTCCATGAACACTGAAGCTTTCTTT CSSPGSMNTEAFF
TRBJ2-7 . TRBV10-3 . TGTGCTGCGGGACCGAACTACGAGCAGTACTTC CAAGPNYEQYF
TRBJ2-4 . TRBV24-1 . TGTGCCACCAGTGATTTCAAAAACATTCAGTACTTC CATSDFKNIQYF
TRBJ2-5 . TRBV10-3 . TGTGCCATCAGTGAGTGGGACGGGGCGGGCCAAGAGACCCAGTACTTC CAISEWDGAGQETQYF
TRBJ2-1 few TRBV2 . TGTGCCACTCAAGTGCAAAGCTCCTACAATGAGCAGTTCTTC CATQVQSSYNEQFF
TRBJ1-5 few TRBV6-2/TRBV6-3 . TGTGCCAGCAGTTCCGGGAGTCAGCCCCAGCATTTT CASSSGSQPQHF
TRBJ2-7 . TRBV15 TRBD1 TGTGCCACCAGCCGAGCAGGGGGCACCTACGAGCAGTACTTC CATSRAGGTYEQYF
TRBJ2-5 few TRBV12-3/TRBV12-4 . TGTGCCAGCAGCCTGGTAAGGGAGACCCAGTACTTC CASSLVRETQYF
TRBJ2-3 . TRBV6-5 . TGTGCCAGCAGTTATGGGGTGGGAGAAAGCACGCAGTATTTT CASSYGVGESTQYF
TRBJ1-5 . TRBV20-1 TRBD1 TGCAGTGTGGGACAGGACTACGTTAGCAATCAGCCCCAGCATTTT CSVGQDYVSNQPQHF
TRBJ1-6 once TRBV3-1 . TGTGCCAGCAGCCAAGGCCCGAGTTTGGGCCCCCTCCACTTT CASSQGPSLGPLHF
TRBJ2-3 . TRBV5-1 TRBD2 TGCGCCAGCAGCCTTAGCGGGAGGGCCGGGACAGATACGCAGTATTTT CASSLSGRAGTDTQYF
TRBJ1-3 . TRBV2 . TGTGCCAGCAGCCCGAGGGGGGGAACTGGAAACACCATATATTTT CASSPRGGTGNTIYF
TRBJ1-4 few TRBV2 TRBD1 TGTGCCAGCAGTGAAGAGGGACAGGGGGAAAAACTGTTTTTT CASSEEGQGEKLFF
TRBJ1-5 . TRBV6-1 TRBD1 TGTGCCAGCAGTAACAGGGGGCTTCAGCCCCAGCATTTT CASSNRGLQPQHF
TRBJ2-1 . TRBV4-1 . TGCGCCAGCAGAAGGGACCCTTCCTACAATGAGCAGTTCTTC CASRRDPSYNEQFF
TRBJ2-2 . TRBV7-2 . TGTGCCAGCAGCTTAGGAGACAGGAACACCGGGGAGCTGTTTTTT CASSLGDRNTGELFF
TRBJ2-1 . TRBV11-2 . TGTGCCAGCAGCTCCCAGCGGGTCCCCACGGGTGAGCAGTTCTTC CASSSQRVPTGEQFF